This entry describes one T cell receptor (beta chain). The CDR3 spans 14 residues. Looked up from germline, CDR1 is MNHEY and CDR2 is SMNVEV (reference sequence). The trim removed 0 bases at V and 7 bases at J, leaving 5 bases unmatched. Use of 60 Vbeta and 13 Jbeta primers characterized the PCR. Here immunoSEQ multiplex PCR was the method, and the copy in TCRdb shows in-frame clones only, minus some. The sample includes 85,000 to 100,000 clones, about 80% of them seen just once. This specimen comes from a study of cytomegalovirus exposure and HLA in healthy donors. The chain employs TRBV27 and TRBJ2-7; the match to TRBD1 covers 8 bases. The clonotype comes from a man between 60 and 75 years old in good health and CMV-seropositive. Material for sequencing was PBMCs. The CDR3 DNA follows: TGTGCCAGCAGTTTATCACAGGGGGTGGGGGAGCAGTACTTC. It yields the protein CASSLSQGVGEQYF.